This T cell receptor (beta chain) is from a study of Graves' ophthalmopathy and Graves' hyperthyroidism. Study information: Peripheral blood was gathered at the point of initial diagnosis, before any treatment started.

The CDR3 spans 12 residues. Deletions cut 0 bases from V and 7 bases from J, with 7 bases between. Germline values: CDR1 SGDLS, CDR2 YYNGEE. Every ophthalmopathy donor presented moderate-to-severe activity, CAS ≥3, NOSPECS ≥4 and duration under 3 months. Excluded were patients with other autoimmune diseases, uncontrolled infections, pregnancy or lactation. This clonotype occurred many times. Investigators amplified TCR beta CDR3 regions from RNA transcripts. A first-round RT-PCR used HTBI primers, followed by a second-round multiplex PCR. TCRdb called the multiplex PCR reads again in MiXCR, with one record for every CDR3 protein. Among approximately 700,000 distinct CDR3 sequences listed, 35% to 45% were seen once.

Sequencing used peripheral blood. The source of this sequence is an adult man with Graves' ophthalmopathy. J is TRBJ2-5 and V is TRBV9; D ambiguous. CDR3 nucleotides: TGTGCCAGCAGCGTAGCTGGTGGGACCCAGTACTTC. Protein: CASSVAGGTQYF.